One sample yielded the 25 T cell receptor beta chains listed below, sequenced in a study of blood T cells in healthy people across ages. With a J-beta primer mix and a sample-barcoded 5' primer, a second PCR ran about 7 to 12 cycles. TCRdb reanalysed the 5' RACE reads using MiXCR and keeps one entry per CDR3 protein. The table records 1.5 million to 2 million distinct CDR3 sequences, under 30% of them present only once. The sample taken for sequencing was blood. The receptor source for this set is a woman between 25 and 40 years old in good health.

This clonotype has only one observation. This rearrangement joins TRBV20-1 to TRBJ2-5; a weak D match, TRBD2 (6 bases). Looked up from germline, CDR1 is DFQATT and CDR2 is SNEGSKA (reference sequence). V lost 5 bases and J 0 bases, leaving 28 bases between the germline ends. This CDR3 contains 19 residues. The CDR3 bases are TGCAGTGCTGCCCAAAGGGGTGGGCGGGGAGGCCAGTACCAAGAGACCCAGTACTTC. It encodes CSAAQRGGRGGQYQETQYF.

This chain connects TRBV5-1 to TRBJ1-5; D unresolved. This CDR3 has 14 residues. V shed 0 bases and J shed 6 bases, with 10 bases lying between them. CDR1 and CDR2 from the germline V gene are SGHRS and YFSETQ. The CDR3 DNA reads TGCGCCAGCAGCTTGGGTATGTCCGGTCAGCCCCAGCATTTT. This translates into CASSLGMSGQPQHF.

CDR3 sequence: CASSNSGTAHETQYF. CDR3 nucleotides: TGTGCCAGCAGCAATTCCGGGACGGCTCACGAGACCCAGTACTTC. The chain employs TRBV9 and TRBJ2-7; TRBD1 or TRBD2 may be the D gene (5 bases each). The J call is uncertain, as TRBJ2-5 better fits the DNA end. The CDR3 runs 15 residues. Germline V gives CDR1 SGDLS, CDR2 YYNGEE.

This clonotype was seen a few times. The V gene is TRBV20-1, the J gene TRBJ1-1; a possible D gene is TRBD1 (6 bases). Germline V CDR1 and CDR2: DFQATT, SNEGSKA (reference sequence). This CDR3 has 19 residues. V was pared by 1 base and J by 2 bases, with 26 bases between. CDR3 DNA: TGCAGTGCTAGAGCCGCGAGGGTACAGGGCTTCCCCACCAACACTGAAGCTTTCTTT. Residues: CSARAARVQGFPTNTEAFF.

This clonotype was picked up many times. The gene calls are TRBV29-1 and TRBJ1-2; 9 bases are a match to TRBD1. CDR3 size: 13 residues. Germline V gene data show CDR1 as SQVTM and CDR2 as ANQGSEA. With 1 base clipped from V and 8 bases from J, the junction kept 5 bases outside the gene matches. DNA of the CDR3: TGCAGCGTTGAAGTGCGAGACAGGGGGGGCTACACCTTC. Residues: CSVEVRDRGGYTF.

The V and J genes are TRBV3-1 and TRBJ2-1; TRBD2 agrees at 12 bases. The V and J ends lost 4 bases and 7 bases, in that order; junction bases with no gene match: 8. The CDR3 covers 16 residues. Germline CDR1 is LGHDT and CDR2 is YNNKEL (reference sequence). The CDR3, as DNA: TGTGCCAGCAGCCCCCATACTAGCGGGAGGACTAATGAGCAGTTCTTC. Translated, it gives CASSPHTSGRTNEQFF.

This clonotype has a count of ten or more. This rearrangement joins TRBV28 to TRBJ2-5; no clear D. Deletions cut 3 bases from V and 5 bases from J, with 13 bases between. This CDR3 spans 14 amino acids. CDR1 and CDR2 (germline): MDHEN, SYDVKM. CDR3 protein: CASSFSPLGETQYF. The CDR3 bases are TGTGCCAGCAGTTTCTCCCCCCTAGGGGAGACCCAGTACTTC.

This clonotype showed up just once. The chain has TRBV29-1 and TRBJ1-1, with D unresolved. The germline gives CDR1 SQVTM, CDR2 ANQGSEA. The CDR3 spans 14 residues. The V end lost 7 bases, the J end lost 0 bases, and 15 bases lay between the germline ends. The CDR3: CSDLLQFMNTEAFF. The CDR3 region has the DNA TGCAGCGACCTATTACAGTTCATGAACACTGAAGCTTTCTTT.

This clonotype appeared a few times. V is TRBV6-7 and J is TRBJ1-3, with a tentative D call TRBD1 (6 bases). TRBV6-7 is sorted into the ORF group, with uncertain function. The CDR3 runs to 14 residues. The V end was cut by 8 bases, the J end by 8 bases, with 19 bases between. The CDR3 nucleotides are TGTGCCAGCGGCGAAGGGGGGCTAGGAGACACCATATATTTT. This codes for CASGEGGLGDTIYF.

This clonotype was seen more than once but under ten times. The V and J genes are TRBV20-1 and TRBJ2-5, with D perhaps TRBD1 or TRBD2 (5 bases each). CDR1 is DFQATT, CDR2 SNEGSKA, per germline (reference sequence). The CDR3 extends over 14 amino acids. V was clipped by 6 bases and J by 5 bases, with 19 bases between them. The CDR3 sequence: CSAQPPGTRETQYF. CDR3 DNA: TGCAGTGCCCAACCACCCGGGACCCGGGAGACCCAGTACTTC.

This clonotype was found a few times. The CDR3 DNA reads TGTGCCAGCAGCCAAGTAAGCGGGGGGGCCAATGAGCAGTTCTTC. Translating gives CASSQVSGGANEQFF. J is TRBJ2-1 and V is TRBV3-1, with 10 bases lining up with TRBD2. This CDR3 has 15 amino acids. The ends lost 1 base at V and 6 bases at J; junction bases unmatched: 3. Germline V gives CDR1 LGHDT, CDR2 YNNKEL (reference sequence).

The chain uses TRBV7-8 and TRBJ2-7; 8 positions agree with TRBD2. CDR3 length: 15 amino acids. V dropped 2 bases and J dropped 4; count of bases not matched to a gene: 7. Germline V CDR1 and CDR2: SGHVS, FQNEAQ. Here the CDR3 DNA reads TGTGCCAGCAGCTTAAGAGCGGGAGCTCAATACGAGCAGTACTTC. It encodes CASSLRAGAQYEQYF. Full variable domain (missing parts from reference TRBV7-8 and TRBJ2-7): GAGVSQSPRYKVAKRGQDVALRCDPISGHVSLFWYQQALGQGPEFLTYFQNEAQLDKSGLPSDRFFAERPEGSVSTLKIQRTQQEDSAVYLCASSLRAGAQYEQYFGPGTRLTVT.

This sequence joins TRBV10-3 and TRBJ2-3; TRBD2 matches at 11 bases. The V segment lost 2 bases and the J segment 6 bases; nucleotides outside the gene matches: 10. CDR3 size: 17 residues. The germline V gene encodes CDR1 ENHRY and CDR2 SYGVKD. The CDR3, as DNA: TGTGCCATCAGTGAGGCTCTTAGCGGGAGGGGTGGCGATACGCAGTATTTT. This codes for CAISEALSGRGGDTQYF.

CDR3 sequence (DNA): TGCAGTGCTAGAAAATTGGGCAATCAGCCCCAGCATTTT. Translating it yields CSARKLGNQPQHF. The genes are TRBV20-1 and TRBJ1-5; D is undetermined. The CDR3 has 13 amino acids. Germline lookup yields CDR1 DFQATT and CDR2 SNEGSKA (reference sequence). V gave up 2 bases and J gave up 2 bases, with 7 bases separating them.

The V gene is TRBV6-5, the J gene TRBJ2-2; D is possibly TRBD1 (5 bases). The germline V gene encodes CDR1 MNHEY and CDR2 SVGAGI. This CDR3 contains 14 residues. V was trimmed by 4 bases and J by 8 bases, leaving 14 bases between them. The CDR3: CASSLSTELGELFF. In DNA form, the CDR3 reads TGTGCCAGCAGTTTATCGACAGAGTTGGGGGAGCTGTTTTTT.

This chain connects TRBV4-1 to TRBJ2-3; TRBD2 aligns across 7 bases. J was trimmed by 2 bases and V by 2 bases; bases with no gene match: 4. The length of the CDR3 is 15 residues. Germline values: CDR1 MGHRA, CDR2 YSYEKL. CDR3 in amino acids: CASSQWGGLTDTQYF. The CDR3, as DNA: TGCGCCAGCAGCCAATGGGGGGGACTCACAGATACGCAGTATTTT.

The J gene is TRBJ1-6, the V gene TRBV15; no clear D. CDR1 and CDR2 (germline): LNHNV, YYDKDF (reference sequence). The CDR3 extends over 16 amino acids. Trimming cost V 5 bases and J 9 bases, with 20 bases left between them. The CDR3 is CATSPLDPKTGSPLHF. The CDR3 nucleotides are TGTGCCACCAGCCCTTTGGACCCAAAAACGGGTTCACCCCTCCACTTT.

This chain connects TRBV20-1 to TRBJ1-6; 8 nucleotides agree with TRBD1. This CDR3 region has 13 residues. The ends lost 6 bases at V and 9 bases at J; junction bases unmatched: 7. From germline, CDR1 is DFQATT and CDR2 SNEGSKA (reference sequence). The CDR3 region has the DNA TGCAGTGCCTCTGGACAGGGAGGTTCACCCCTCCACTTT. Residues: CSASGQGGSPLHF.

This clonotype turned up a few times. The rearrangement joins TRBV5-6 to TRBJ2-1; D uncertain. Germline V gene data show CDR1 as SGHDT and CDR2 as YYEEEE. CDR3 length: 16 amino acids. V lost 3 bases, J lost 0 bases, and 13 bases lay in between. The CDR3 loop reads CASSSISESSYNEQFF. The DNA for the CDR3 is TGTGCCAGCAGCTCGATCAGTGAGAGCTCCTACAATGAGCAGTTCTTC.

Turning to this clonotype: Since the CDR3 does not end with the conserved phenylalanine or tryptophan, this likely comes from a read error. The chain recombines TRBV7-9 with TRBJ2-1, with D hard to call. Deletions cut 3 bases from V and 7 bases from J, with 7 bases between. The CDR3 length is 12 residues. Germline V CDR1 and CDR2: SEHNR, FQNEAQ (reference sequence). Written as DNA, the CDR3 is TGTGCCAGCAGCTTCAAGGTTAATGAGCAGTTCTGC. Translating gives CASSFKVNEQFC.

V and J are TRBV7-9 and TRBJ1-1, with no clear D. CDR1 and CDR2 from the germline V gene are SEHNR and FQNEAQ (reference sequence). V gave up 6 bases and J gave up 0 bases, with 8 bases separating them. The CDR3 consists of 13 residues. As DNA, the CDR3 is TGTGCCAGCAGTTCTCACTTGAACACTGAAGCTTTCTTT. Protein sequence: CASSSHLNTEAFF.

This clonotype was recorded a few times. This sequence joins TRBV6-5 and TRBJ2-3; D is possibly TRBD1 (6 bases). Germline V gene sequence: CDR1 MNHEY, CDR2 SVGAGI. This CDR3 is 14 amino acids long. The V end lost 10 bases, the J end lost 2 bases, and 16 bases lay between the germline ends. The CDR3, as DNA: TGTGCCACCCAACGGCCAGGGGTCACAGATACGCAGTATTTT. Protein: CATQRPGVTDTQYF.

The chain uses TRBV7-2 and TRBJ1-1, with a weak D call TRBD1 (5 bases). CDR1 and CDR2 (germline): SGHTA, FQGNSA. There are 13 residues in the CDR3. Trimming cost V 3 bases and J 13 bases, with 18 bases left between them. CDR3 amino acids: CASSFPGRRGDFF. Here the CDR3 DNA reads TGTGCCAGCAGCTTTCCCGGGAGGAGGGGTGATTTCTTT.

The rearrangement links TRBV27 to TRBJ2-3, with TRBD2 identical over 11 bases. The CDR3 runs 19 residues. V shed 2 bases, J shed 0 bases, and the junction held 10 bases outside the gene matches. Germline values: CDR1 MNHEY, CDR2 SMNVEV (reference sequence). CDR3 loop: CASSLTPRLAGTSTDTQYF. CDR3 bases: TGTGCCAGCAGTTTAACCCCTCGACTAGCGGGGACCAGCACAGATACGCAGTATTTT.

The chain carries TRBV5-1 and TRBJ2-7, with 13 bases identical to TRBD2. Germline loops: CDR1 SGHRS, CDR2 YFSETQ. After removal of 5 bases from V and 0 bases from J, the junction contained 20 bases not matched to a gene. The CDR3 runs 21 residues. Here the CDR3 DNA reads TGCGCCAGCAGGTTGTGGGGCCCGGGACTAGCGGGGACTAGGAGCTCCTACGAGCAGTACTTC. Amino acids: CASRLWGPGLAGTRSSYEQYF.